The 16 T cell receptor beta chains in this list originate from one sample, sequenced in a study of CD8 T cells in Susac syndrome. An amount of RNA that ranged from about 0.45 to 1 ug was reverse transcribed with random hexamers. TCRdb recomputed calls from the immunoSEQ multiplex PCR reads with MiXCR, one row per CDR3 protein. Of 210,000 or so distinct CDR3 sequences listed, roughly 93% are singletons. The material sequenced was CD4+ T cells from PBMCs. Receptors were obtained from a human donor with Susac syndrome.

The V and J genes are TRBV20-1 and TRBJ1-5; D is undetermined. The CDR3 loop spans 17 amino acids. The germline V gene encodes CDR1 DFQATT and CDR2 SNEGSKA (reference sequence). V was pared by 3 bases and J by 2 bases, with 20 bases between. CDR3: CSASLHQSGRGNQPQHF. Here the CDR3 DNA reads TGCAGTGCTAGTCTACACCAATCAGGAAGGGGCAATCAGCCCCAGCATTTT.

The chain employs TRBV3-1 and TRBJ2-7; D perhaps matches TRBD2 (6 bases). Germline V lookup: CDR1 LGHDT, CDR2 YNNKEL (reference sequence). The CDR3 consists of 14 residues. V shed 2 bases and J shed 6 bases, with 14 bases lying between them. CDR3 protein: CASSQIAGPGEQYF. CDR3 DNA: TGTGCCAGCAGCCAAATTGCGGGGCCTGGCGAGCAGTACTTC.

The V call is TRBV27, the J call TRBJ1-2; 7 bases are shared with TRBD1. Germline CDR1 MNHEY, CDR2 SMNVEV (reference sequence). This CDR3 has 15 residues. With V trimmed by 4 bases and J by 2 bases, 7 bases remained unmatched. The CDR3 is CASSSLGTANYGYTF. Written as DNA, the CDR3 is TGTGCCAGCAGTTCGCTGGGGACAGCCAACTATGGCTACACCTTC.

V and J are TRBV5-1 and TRBJ2-1; D gene ambiguous. Germline CDR1 reads SGHRS; CDR2 reads YFSETQ. V lost 0 bases and J lost 2, with 15 bases in between. The length of the CDR3 is 17 residues. CDR3 residues: CASSLAQSVSPYNEQFF. CDR3 in DNA: TGCGCCAGCAGCTTGGCCCAATCGGTTTCCCCCTACAATGAGCAGTTCTTC.

V usage is TRBV25-1 and J usage is TRBJ1-2; D is unclear. The CDR3 totals 12 residues. V lost 3 bases, J lost 4 bases, and 6 bases lay in between. The V gene's germline CDR1 is MGHDK and CDR2 SYGVNS. The CDR3 region is CASSDASYGYTF. DNA of the CDR3: TGTGCCAGCAGTGACGCTTCCTATGGCTACACCTTC.

This chain joins TRBV5-1 and TRBJ1-6; D remains ambiguous. Germline CDR1 and CDR2: SGHRS and YFSETQ. The CDR3 sequence is 13 residues long. V was pared by 3 bases and J by 7 bases, with 8 bases between. CDR3 sequence: CASSSEVNSPLHF. The CDR3 bases are TGCGCCAGCAGCTCCGAGGTGAATTCACCCCTCCACTTT.

The rearrangement links TRBV5-6 to TRBJ2-1; TRBD1 matches 10 bases. The CDR3 is made up of 15 amino acids. Looked up from germline, CDR1 is SGHDT and CDR2 is YYEEEE. The V segment lost 4 bases and the J segment 5 bases; nucleotides outside the gene matches: 6. CDR3 nucleotides: TGTGCCAGCAGCCGGAACGGACAGGGGGACAATGAGCAGTTCTTC. Its translation is CASSRNGQGDNEQFF. The whole variable domain, remainder taken from reference TRBV5-6 and TRBJ2-1, is DAGVTQSPTHLIKTRGQQVTLRCSPKSGHDTVSWYQQALGQGPQFIFQYYEEEERQRGNFPDRFSGHQFPNYSSELNVNALLLGDSALYLCASSRNGQGDNEQFFGPGTRLTVL.

This chain connects TRBV7-2 to TRBJ2-7, with TRBD1 identical over 8 bases. The CDR3 spans 16 residues. The V gene end was trimmed by 5 bases and the J gene end by 2 bases; junction bases not matched to a gene: 11. Germline CDR1 and CDR2: SGHTA and FQGNSA. The CDR3 spells CASSPAPGQVPYEQYF. The CDR3, as DNA: TGTGCCAGCAGCCCGGCCCCGGGACAGGTTCCCTACGAGCAGTACTTC.

The V gene is TRBV9, the J gene TRBJ2-2; 12 nucleotides match TRBD2. This CDR3 contains 18 residues. Trimming at V came to 3 bases and at J to 1 base, leaving 7 bases not matched to a gene. CDR1 and CDR2 from the germline V gene are SGDLS and YYNGEE. The CDR3 region is CASSERGLAGWNTGELFF. The CDR3 DNA reads as TGTGCCAGCAGCGAGAGGGGACTAGCGGGCTGGAACACCGGGGAGCTGTTTTTT.

CDR3 bases: TGCAGTGCTAGTGGTCTACAAAACACCGGGGAGCTGTTTTTT. Its translation is CSASGLQNTGELFF. V gene TRBV20-1 combines with J gene TRBJ2-2, with D uncertain. V lost 3 bases to trimming and J lost 2 bases, with 10 bases between them. Per germline, CDR1 DFQATT and CDR2 SNEGSKA (reference sequence). The CDR3 runs to 14 residues.

The CDR3 is CASSLVTVSYEQYF. CDR3 coding DNA: TGTGCCAGCAGCTTAGTAACGGTCTCCTACGAGCAGTACTTC. The chain carries TRBV7-8 and TRBJ2-7, with D uncertain. V was pared by 1 base and J by 0 bases, with 7 bases between. The CDR3 has 14 amino acids. From germline, CDR1 is SGHVS and CDR2 FQNEAQ. Complete variable domain (other parts from reference TRBV7-8 and TRBJ2-7): GAGVSQSPRYKVAKRGQDVALRCDPISGHVSLFWYQQALGQGPEFLTYFQNEAQLDKSGLPSDRFFAERPEGSVSTLKIQRTQQEDSAVYLCASSLVTVSYEQYFGPGTRLTVT.

The sample holds one count of this clonotype. This rearrangement joins TRBV20-1 to TRBJ2-7; 9 bases align to TRBD1. This CDR3 has 13 residues. The J segment lost 6 bases and the V segment lost 5 bases, leaving 8 bases of the junction unmatched. CDR1 is DFQATT, CDR2 SNEGSKA, per germline (reference sequence). The CDR3 region has the DNA TGCAGTGCTTATACCGGGACAGGGACCGAGCAGTACTTC. Its protein product is CSAYTGTGTEQYF.

This chain uses TRBV24-1 with TRBJ2-3; 7 nucleotides match TRBD1. V trimming: 7 bases; J trimming: 0 bases; junction bases outside the gene matches: 0. Looked up from germline, CDR1 is KGHDR and CDR2 is SFDVKD. The CDR3 runs 13 residues. The CDR3 sequence is CATRDRSTDTQYF. In DNA form, the CDR3 reads TGTGCCACCAGGGACAGGAGCACAGATACGCAGTATTTT.

The V call is TRBV7-2, the J call TRBJ2-5, with D maybe TRBD1 (5 bases). The CDR3 is 13 residues long. CDR1 and CDR2 from the germline V gene are SGHTA and FQGNSA. The V gene lost 5 bases and the J gene lost 4 bases, with 11 bases spanning the gap. Here the CDR3 reads CASSPWGGETQYF. The CDR3 DNA is TGTGCCAGCAGCCCTTGGGGCGGAGAGACCCAGTACTTC.

The chain couples TRBV5-1 to TRBJ2-6, with D unclear. Germline assignment: CDR1 SGHRS and CDR2 YFSETQ. Trimming removed 1 base from V and 0 bases from J, with 8 bases in between. The CDR3 is made up of 16 amino acids. This CDR3 reads CASSLTASSGANVLTF. DNA of the CDR3: TGCGCCAGCAGCTTGACCGCCTCCTCTGGGGCCAACGTCCTGACTTTC.

This rearrangement joins TRBV3-1 to TRBJ1-1, with no clear D. Germline V CDR1 and CDR2: LGHDT, YNNKEL (reference sequence). Trimming removed 2 bases from V and 4 bases from J, with 11 bases in between. The CDR3 length is 14 residues. The CDR3 protein is CASSQNARGTEAFF. The CDR3 nucleotides read TGTGCCAGCAGCCAAAACGCTCGGGGCACTGAAGCTTTCTTT.